This TCR beta chain was captured in a study of blood T cell repertoires in COVID-19. How the authors handled the data: Quantification of nucleated cells was approximated via reference gene primer amplification. Libraries were prepared by immunoSEQ multiplex PCR; TCRdb keeps only in-frame clonotypes and omits some of them. That table supplies the V and J calls and clone size; D and trimming were determined from the DNA. The sample holds around 200,000 clones, roughly 87% seen once. This receptor was identified in a man aged 40-55 years with active or convalescent COVID-19. Sequencing was done on a sample of peripheral blood.

The CDR3 DNA sequence: TGCAGCGTTGACGACACTGAAGCTTTCTTT. As protein: CSVDDTEAFF. The chain employs TRBV29-1 and TRBJ1-1, with D unclear. This CDR3 has 10 residues. Trimming pared 3 bases from V and 3 bases from J, leaving 2 bases between. Germline loops: CDR1 SQVTM, CDR2 ANQGSEA. Looking up the rest from reference TRBV29-1 and TRBJ1-1 gives the full variable domain: SAVISQKPSRDICQRGTSLTIQCQVDSQVTMMFWYRQQPGQSLTLIATANQGSEATYESGFVIDKFPISRPNLTFSTLTVSNMSPEDSSIYLCSVDDTEAFFGQGTRLTVV.